A single sample gave rise to the 21 T cell receptor beta chains below, sequenced in a study of early stage breast cancer tumors. Data came from immunoSEQ multiplex PCR; TCRdb stores just in-frame clones and leaves some out. This sample carries 20,000 to 30,000 clones, about 70% of them seen once, and the ten largest clones take about a tenth. What was sequenced was breast tumor tissue. The source of these receptors is a person aged 55 to 75 with breast cancer.

The V call is TRBV9, the J call TRBJ2-7, with 7 bases identical to TRBD2. The CDR3 covers 15 residues. The trim removed 0 bases at V and 2 bases at J, leaving 5 bases unmatched. CDR1 and CDR2 (germline): SGDLS, YYNGEE. In DNA form, the CDR3 reads TGTGCCAGCAGCGTAGATGCGGGAGCAGCCTACGAGCAGTACTTC. It yields the protein CASSVDAGAAYEQYF.

The rearrangement joins TRBV19 to TRBJ2-7; the D is unclear. Germline lookup yields CDR1 LNHDA and CDR2 SQIVND (reference sequence). V was cut by 1 base and J by 0 bases, with 10 bases left in between. The CDR3 is made up of 15 amino acids. CDR3 sequence reads: CASSIAARSSYEQYF. CDR3 in DNA: TGTGCCAGTAGTATAGCGGCCCGGAGCTCCTACGAGCAGTACTTC.

The chain recombines TRBV14 with TRBJ1-2; the match to TRBD1 covers 8 bases. The CDR3 totals 14 residues. The germline gives CDR1 SGHDN, CDR2 FVKESK. Germline trimming cut 0 bases from V and 9 bases from J; bases unmatched to any gene: 6. CDR3 DNA sequence: TGTGCCAGCAGCCAAGATCGACAGGGGCGACGCTACACCTTC. As protein: CASSQDRQGRRYTF.

This clone was seen a single time. The V gene is TRBV7-2, the J gene TRBJ1-4; TRBD1 is a possible D gene (5 bases). The CDR3 runs to 14 residues. Trimming left V 8 bases short and J 8 bases short, with 18 bases between. Germline V gives CDR1 SGHTA, CDR2 FQGNSA. The CDR3 bases are TGTGCCAGCTCCTCGGGGCAGGCGGGGGAAAAACTGTTTTTT. Translated, it gives CASSSGQAGEKLFF.

V and J are TRBV10-3 and TRBJ1-1; 9 bases line up with TRBD1. This CDR3 has 12 amino acids. J gave up 7 bases and V 10 bases, and 7 bases lay outside the gene matches. Germline CDR1 ENHRY, CDR2 SYGVKD. The CDR3 spells CASRDRAGEAFF. The CDR3 region has the DNA TGTGCCAGCCGGGACAGGGCTGGTGAAGCTTTCTTT.

A few counts support this clone. The chain has TRBV4-1 and TRBJ2-2, with D tentatively TRBD1 (6 bases). This CDR3 has 17 residues. Trimming took 0 bases from V and 5 from J, leaving 16 bases between them. Germline CDR1 and CDR2: MGHRA and YSYEKL. CDR3 region: CASSQDGGRITTGELFF. CDR3 DNA sequence: TGCGCCAGCAGCCAAGATGGGGGCAGGATCACTACCGGGGAGCTGTTTTTT.

The genes are TRBV29-1 and TRBJ1-2, with TRBD1 matching over 7 bases. The length of the CDR3 is 12 residues. Germline assignment: CDR1 SQVTM and CDR2 ANQGSEA. The V and J ends lost 7 bases and 4 bases, in that order; junction bases with no gene match: 6. The CDR3 loop reads CSGGQDLYGYTF. In DNA form, the CDR3 reads TGCAGCGGTGGACAGGACCTCTATGGCTACACCTTC. Complete variable domain (other parts from reference TRBV29-1 and TRBJ1-2): SAVISQKPSRDICQRGTSLTIQCQVDSQVTMMFWYRQQPGQSLTLIATANQGSEATYESGFVIDKFPISRPNLTFSTLTVSNMSPEDSSIYLCSGGQDLYGYTFGSGTRLTVV.

This sequence joins TRBV23-1 and TRBJ2-2; TRBD2 matches at 14 bases. TRBV23-1 falls under the ORF class, with uncertain function. The V gene end was trimmed by 3 bases and the J gene end by 1 base; junction bases not matched to a gene: 13. The CDR3 has 21 amino acids. CDR3 in DNA: TGCGCCAGCAGTCATCAACATTGGGGGACTAGCGGGAGACAGAACACCGGGGAGCTGTTTTTT. It yields the protein CASSHQHWGTSGRQNTGELFF.

This clone was found once. This chain connects TRBV28 to TRBJ1-1, with D perhaps TRBD1 (5 bases). V was shortened by 4 bases and J by 4 bases, with 7 bases between the two germline ends. The CDR3 totals 12 residues. Germline V gene data show CDR1 as MDHEN and CDR2 as SYDVKM. This chain's CDR3 is CASSSGGTEAFF. The CDR3 nucleotides are TGTGCCAGCAGTTCCGGGGGCACTGAAGCTTTCTTT.

The chain employs TRBV10-2 and TRBJ2-5; 9 bases are shared with TRBD2. The CDR3 runs 13 residues. After removal of 6 bases from V and 5 bases from J, the junction contained 4 bases not matched to a gene. Germline values: CDR1 WSHSY, CDR2 SAAADI. The CDR3 sequence: CASRSSGMETQYF. Here the CDR3 DNA reads TGCGCCAGCAGGTCTAGCGGGATGGAGACCCAGTACTTC.

The CDR3 loop reads CASSFNRDRAHEQYF. The CDR3 region has the DNA TGTGCCAGCAGCTTCAACCGGGACAGGGCCCACGAGCAGTACTTC. This sequence joins TRBV7-2 and TRBJ2-7; 9 bases align to TRBD1. This CDR3 region has 15 residues. V shed 3 bases and J 5 bases; nucleotides not matched to a gene: 8. CDR1 and CDR2 (germline): SGHTA, FQGNSA.

This clone was recorded once. CDR3 in DNA: TGTGCCAGCAGCTTAGAAGGGGGACAGGTCACAGATACGCAGTATTTT. Protein sequence: CASSLEGGQVTDTQYF. The chain uses TRBV11-2 and TRBJ2-3; 8 nucleotides line up with TRBD1. The CDR3 consists of 16 residues. With 0 bases clipped from V and 2 bases from J, the junction kept 4 bases outside the gene matches. Germline CDR1 SGHAT, CDR2 FQNNGV.

This clone appeared many times. The chain employs TRBV19 and TRBJ1-2, with D perhaps matching TRBD1 (5 bases). Trimming took 8 bases from V and 4 from J, leaving 17 bases between them. CDR1 is LNHDA and CDR2 is SQIVND in the germline V gene (reference sequence). The CDR3 extends over 14 amino acids. The CDR3 bases are TGTGCCAGTTCGCCGGGGGGGTATGGCTATGGCTACACCTTC. Residues: CASSPGGYGYGYTF.

The chain combines TRBV4-3 with TRBJ1-2; 8 bases map to TRBD1. CDR1 and CDR2 from the germline V gene are LGHNA and YSLEER. The V gene end was trimmed by 6 bases and the J gene end by 2 bases; junction bases not matched to a gene: 5. The CDR3 is made up of 14 amino acids. The CDR3 reads CASSGQGRNYGYTF. In DNA form, the CDR3 reads TGCGCCAGCAGTGGACAGGGCAGAAACTATGGCTACACCTTC.

The chain recombines TRBV10-3 with TRBJ2-7; tentatively, D is TRBD1 (5 bases). The CDR3 has 13 amino acids. Trimming shortened V by 8 bases and J by 5 bases, and 16 bases separated the two germline ends. Germline-derived CDR1 and CDR2 are ENHRY and SYGVKD. CDR3 nucleotide sequence: TGTGCCATCTCTAACAGGATCATAGACGAGCAGTACTTC. Protein product: CAISNRIIDEQYF.

The chain recombines TRBV10-2 with TRBJ1-5, with D uncertain. This CDR3 is 16 amino acids long. V lost 3 bases, J lost 6 bases, and 18 bases lay in between. Germline lookup yields CDR1 WSHSY and CDR2 SAAADI. The CDR3 sequence: CASSERGISWGQPQHF. In DNA form, the CDR3 reads TGCGCCAGCAGTGAACGCGGGATCTCCTGGGGTCAGCCCCAGCATTTT.

The gene calls are TRBV5-6 and TRBJ2-5; 9 bases align to TRBD1. Looked up from germline, CDR1 is SGHDT and CDR2 is YYEEEE. Unmatched junction bases numbered 6, after V lost 4 bases and J lost 5 bases. The CDR3 runs 14 residues. The CDR3: CASSNTGGGETQYF. CDR3 DNA: TGTGCCAGCAGCAATACAGGGGGCGGTGAGACCCAGTACTTC.

This chain uses TRBV9 with TRBJ2-7; D gene ambiguous. V shed 4 bases and J shed 2 bases, with 16 bases lying between them. This CDR3 has 15 residues. Germline CDR1 SGDLS, CDR2 YYNGEE. The CDR3 nucleotides read TGTGCCAGCAGCCAGCAGGCCGACCTCCCCTACGAGCAGTACTTC. It specifies CASSQQADLPYEQYF.

The chain employs TRBV19 and TRBJ2-3, with 8 bases lining up with TRBD1. Germline CDR1 LNHDA, CDR2 SQIVND (reference sequence). The CDR3 is 15 residues long. V gave up 4 bases and J gave up 2 bases; unmatched junction bases: 5. The CDR3 DNA reads as TGTGCCAGTAGTAAGGGACAGGATCCCACAGATACGCAGTATTTT. Encoded protein: CASSKGQDPTDTQYF.

This clone was seen just once. This chain joins TRBV29-1 and TRBJ2-1; D is possibly TRBD2 (5 bases). CDR3 length: 14 residues. Germline V CDR1 and CDR2: SQVTM, ANQGSEA. The ends were cut back, 7 bases at V and 8 bases at J, with 21 bases in the middle. The CDR3 region has the DNA TGCAGCGCGATGAAGGGAGCCGGTGTGGATGAGCAGTTCTTC. This encodes CSAMKGAGVDEQFF.

The rearrangement joins TRBV7-2 to TRBJ1-2; 10 nucleotides match TRBD1. The J segment lost 7 bases and the V segment lost 5 bases, leaving 10 bases of the junction unmatched. Germline loops: CDR1 SGHTA, CDR2 FQGNSA. The CDR3 extends over 15 amino acids. CDR3 residues: CASSEWGQGPPGYTF. The CDR3 region has the DNA TGTGCCAGCAGCGAGTGGGGACAGGGGCCTCCTGGCTACACCTTC.